The text below deals with one T cell receptor beta chain. CDR1 SGHNT and CDR2 YENEEA come from the germline V gene. V was pared by 4 bases and J by 7 bases, with 20 bases between. The CDR3 covers 16 residues. This record comes from a study of neoadjuvant anti-PD-1 for oral cavity cancer. The repertoire was sequenced with immunoSEQ multiplex PCR; TCRdb's copy has only in-frame clones and lacks some. The data show about 14,000 clones, over 55% seen once. Sequenced here: PBMCs, sampled before nivolumab (anti-PD-1) treatment. The V gene is TRBV11-3, the J gene TRBJ2-1; D not resolved. This TCR derives from a person aged 40 to 85 with oral cavity squamous cell carcinoma. The CDR3 bases are TGTGCCAGCAGCTCCACTGGCATAAATGGGAAAAATGAGCAGTTCTTC. Amino acids: CASSSTGINGKNEQFF.